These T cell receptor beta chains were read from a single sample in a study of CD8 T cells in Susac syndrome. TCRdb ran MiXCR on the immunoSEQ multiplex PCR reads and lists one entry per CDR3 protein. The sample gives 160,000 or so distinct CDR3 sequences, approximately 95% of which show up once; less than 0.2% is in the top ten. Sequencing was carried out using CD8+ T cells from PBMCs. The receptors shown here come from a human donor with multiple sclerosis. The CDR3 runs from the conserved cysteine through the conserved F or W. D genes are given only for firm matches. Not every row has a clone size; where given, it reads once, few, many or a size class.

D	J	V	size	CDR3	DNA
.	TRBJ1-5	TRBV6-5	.	CASSPLGLGQPQHF	TGTGCCAGCAGCCCTCTAGGACTAGGTCAGCCCCAGCATTTT
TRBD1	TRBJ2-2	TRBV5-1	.	CASSPKTGTAGELFF	TGCGCCAGCAGCCCGAAGACAGGGACGGCCGGGGAGCTGTTTTTT
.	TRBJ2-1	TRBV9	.	CASSVDLSYNEQFF	TGTGCCAGCAGCGTAGATCTCTCCTACAATGAGCAGTTCTTC
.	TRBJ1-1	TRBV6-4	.	CASSDRPDGGVTEAFF	TGTGCCAGCAGTGACCGGCCCGATGGTGGGGTCACTGAAGCTTTCTTT
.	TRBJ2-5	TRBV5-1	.	CASSSWSQETQYF	TGCGCCAGCAGCTCGTGGAGTCAAGAGACCCAGTACTTC
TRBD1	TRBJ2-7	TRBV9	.	CASSRQGGPYEQYF	TGTGCCAGCAGCCGACAGGGTGGACCCTACGAGCAGTACTTC
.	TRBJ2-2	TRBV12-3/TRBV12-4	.	CASSPIGPTGRVADTGELFF	TGTGCCAGCAGTCCTATCGGACCTACGGGGCGGGTTGCTGACACCGGGGAGCTGTTTTTT
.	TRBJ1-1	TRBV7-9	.	CASSELSPEAFF	TGTGCCAGCAGCGAACTCAGCCCTGAAGCTTTCTTT
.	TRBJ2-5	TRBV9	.	CASSGGTGSRTQYF	TGTGCCAGCAGCGGGGGAACCGGGAGTAGGACCCAGTACTTC
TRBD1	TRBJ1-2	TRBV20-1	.	CSARDRPLGYTF	TGCAGTGCCCGGGACAGGCCCTTGGGCTACACCTTC
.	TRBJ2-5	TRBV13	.	CASSPYREETQYF	TGTGCCAGCAGCCCCTACAGGGAAGAGACCCAGTACTTC
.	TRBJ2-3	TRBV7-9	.	CASRPGPDTQYF	TGTGCCAGCAGGCCAGGGCCAGATACGCAGTATTTT
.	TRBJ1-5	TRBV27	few	CASSWGGYQPQHF	TGTGCCAGCAGTTGGGGGGGGTATCAGCCCCAGCATTTT
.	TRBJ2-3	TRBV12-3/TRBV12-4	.	CASSFQGRADTQYF	TGTGCCAGCAGTTTCCAGGGGAGGGCAGATACGCAGTATTTT
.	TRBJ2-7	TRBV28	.	CASSLLGVYEQYF	TGTGCCAGCAGTTTATTGGGCGTTTACGAGCAGTACTTC
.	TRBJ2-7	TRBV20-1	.	CSARDHYPSAPVYEQYF	TGCAGTGCTAGAGATCATTACCCTTCTGCACCGGTCTACGAGCAGTACTTC
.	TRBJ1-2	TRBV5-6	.	CASSLGSGRDTF	TGTGCCAGCAGCTTAGGGTCTGGGAGGGACACCTTC
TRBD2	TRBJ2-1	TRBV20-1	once	CSARGPGLAEQFF	TGCAGTGCTAGAGGCCCGGGACTAGCGGAGCAGTTCTTC
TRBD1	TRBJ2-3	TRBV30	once	CAWRPDRGKEGDTQYF	TGTGCCTGGAGGCCAGACAGGGGTAAGGAAGGAGATACGCAGTATTTT
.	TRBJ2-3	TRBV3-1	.	CASSPVRTSTDTQYF	TGTGCCAGCAGCCCGGTCAGGACTAGCACAGATACGCAGTATTTT
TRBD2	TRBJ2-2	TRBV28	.	CASSSLVGGTNTGELFF	TGTGCCAGCAGTTCACTTGTGGGAGGGACGAACACCGGGGAGCTGTTTTTT
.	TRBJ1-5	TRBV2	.	CASSDPSDPNQPQHF	TGTGCCAGCAGTGATCCCTCGGACCCCAATCAGCCCCAGCATTTT
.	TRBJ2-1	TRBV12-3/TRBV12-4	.	CASRRRVYNEQFF	TGTGCCAGCAGGAGACGGGTCTACAATGAGCAGTTCTTC